Below, 22 T cell receptor beta chains from the same sample are listed, as sequenced in a study of STAT3 mutations in large granular lymphocyte leukemia. General observations from the study: Every T-cell large granular lymphocyte leukemia patient had at least one immunodominant TCR beta clonotype.

Here immunoSEQ multiplex PCR was the method, and the copy in TCRdb shows in-frame clones only, minus some. Of tens of thousands of clones detected, about 81% appear once; the ten largest clones hold more than 0.35%. What these receptors recognize is not known. The specimen was PBMCs. Receptors originate from a human donor with T large granular lymphocyte leukemia. Some clones in this sample may be carry-over from other donors' samples.

The V gene is TRBV27, the J gene TRBJ2-4; D is tentatively TRBD1 or TRBD2 (6 bases each). In germline, CDR1 is MNHEY, CDR2 SMNVEV (reference sequence). V was cut by 4 bases and J by 9 bases, with 22 bases left in between. The length of the CDR3 is 16 residues. CDR3 region: CASSSGGQPGVGIQYF. In nucleotides, the CDR3 is TGTGCCAGCAGTTCCGGAGGACAGCCGGGGGTGGGCATTCAGTACTTC.

The genes are TRBV6-6 and TRBJ1-6, with 8 bases that match TRBD1. The CDR3 consists of 15 residues. The V segment lost 0 bases and the J segment 7 bases; nucleotides outside the gene matches: 2. Germline values: CDR1 MNHNY, CDR2 SVGAGI (reference sequence). CDR3 sequence: CASSYSGDRNSPLHF. The CDR3 DNA reads as TGTGCCAGCAGTTACTCAGGGGACAGGAATTCACCCCTCCACTTT.

The chain joins TRBV2 to TRBJ1-4; TRBD1 matches 9 bases. CDR1 is SNHLY and CDR2 is FYNNEI in the germline V gene. V lost 7 bases, J lost 5 bases, and 8 bases stayed unmatched. The CDR3 contains 15 residues. As DNA, the CDR3 is TGTGCCAGCATGGATCCGGGACAGGGAAATGAAAAACTGTTTTTT. Protein sequence: CASMDPGQGNEKLFF.

V usage is TRBV28 and J usage is TRBJ2-7; D tentatively reads TRBD1 or TRBD2 (7 bases each). Per the germline V gene, CDR1 is MDHEN and CDR2 is SYDVKM. V was trimmed by 5 bases and J by 0 bases, leaving 14 bases between them. The length of the CDR3 is 15 residues. The CDR3 reads CASSRQGGSSYEQYV. CDR3 in DNA: TGTGCCAGCAGTCGCCAGGGGGGGAGCTCCTACGAGCAGTACGTC.

The V call is TRBV6-5, the J call TRBJ1-6; weak D call: TRBD1 (6 bases). Germline V lookup: CDR1 MNHEY, CDR2 SVGAGI. The V gene lost 6 bases and the J gene lost 7 bases, with 13 bases spanning the gap. The CDR3 sequence is 14 residues long. DNA of the CDR3: TGTGCCAGCAGGGGTGGGGGCTACAATTCACCCCTCCACTTT. Its protein product is CASRGGGYNSPLHF.

The rearrangement joins TRBV2 to TRBJ1-2; D gene unclear. Trimming took 6 bases from V and 5 from J, leaving 16 bases between them. The germline CDR1 and CDR2 sequences are SNHLY and FYNNEI. This CDR3 has 14 amino acids. The CDR3 spells CASSSTEGWYGYTF. CDR3 sequence (DNA): TGTGCCAGCAGCTCAACCGAGGGATGGTATGGCTACACCTTC.

The chain has TRBV27 and TRBJ1-6, with 8 bases aligning to TRBD1. The ends lost 3 bases at V and 7 bases at J; junction bases unmatched: 2. The CDR3 contains 14 residues. Germline assignment: CDR1 MNHEY and CDR2 SMNVEV (reference sequence). CDR3 in DNA: TGTGCCAGCAGTTTTGGACAGGGCAATTCACCCCTCCACTTT. This gives the protein CASSFGQGNSPLHF.

About this clone itself: A read error may account for a junction end that differs from germline. The chain is built from TRBV7-9 and TRBJ1-5; 7 nucleotides align to TRBD1. The CDR3 extends over 13 amino acids. From germline, CDR1 is SEHNR and CDR2 FQNEAQ (reference sequence). CDR3 nucleotide sequence: TGTGCCAGCAGCGAGTCCCAGGGACAGTCAATTCAATTT. Translating gives CASSESQGQSIQF.

The table lists this clone with a count of one. The V gene is TRBV5-1, the J gene TRBJ1-6, with 7 bases lining up with TRBD1. This CDR3 is built from 15 residues. Germline loops: CDR1 SGHRS, CDR2 YFSETQ. The V and J ends lost 4 bases and 6 bases, in that order; junction bases with no gene match: 7. The CDR3 is CASSPRTGVNSPLHF. The CDR3 bases are TGCGCCAGCAGCCCGCGGACAGGAGTTAATTCACCCCTCCACTTT.

The gene calls are TRBV12-2 and TRBJ1-1; the D segment call TRBD1 is taken from the table without a DNA check. TRBV12-2 is a documented pseudogene. This CDR3 has 16 amino acids. For the CDR3, the DNA is TGTGCAAGTCGCTTAAGAAGGGACAGTTCGAACACTGAAGCTTTCTTT. It translates to CASRLRRDSSNTEAFF.

The chain links TRBV7-6 to TRBJ1-3; 8 bases agree with TRBD1. The length of the CDR3 is 13 residues. J lost 7 bases, V lost 5 bases, and 4 bases had no gene match. The germline V gene encodes CDR1 SGHVS and CDR2 FNYEAQ. CDR3 region: CASSPGQGNTIYF. The CDR3 coding sequence is TGTGCCAGCAGCCCAGGACAGGGTAACACCATATATTTT.

The chain joins TRBV11-3 to TRBJ2-3, with no clear D. The germline V and J ends were trimmed by 5 bases and 5 bases, with 11 bases remaining between them. Germline CDR1 and CDR2: SGHNT and YENEEA. This CDR3 is 13 amino acids long. This chain's CDR3 is CASSLLAEDTQYF. Here the CDR3 DNA reads TGTGCCAGCAGCCTACTCGCTGAAGATACGCAGTATTTT.

The CDR3 protein is CASSIGTLGYEQYF. In nucleotides, the CDR3 is TGTGCCAGTAGTATAGGCACGTTGGGGTACGAGCAGTACTTC. The chain has TRBV19 and TRBJ2-7; no firm D call. The germline V gene encodes CDR1 LNHDA and CDR2 SQIVND (reference sequence). The CDR3 totals 14 residues. The germline V and J ends were trimmed by 1 base and 4 bases, with 11 bases remaining between them.

This rearrangement joins TRBV6-5 to TRBJ1-5; perhaps TRBD1 as D (5 bases). V was clipped by 6 bases and J by 9 bases, with 15 bases between them. Looked up from germline, CDR1 is MNHEY and CDR2 is SVGAGI. The CDR3 totals 13 residues. The chain's CDR3 is CASRQQESGPQHF. The CDR3 DNA reads TGTGCCAGCAGGCAACAGGAGTCAGGGCCCCAGCATTTT.

V is TRBV9 and J is TRBJ2-1; tentatively, D is TRBD1 (6 bases). CDR3 length: 15 amino acids. With 4 bases removed from V and 1 base from J, the gap between germline ends came to 12 bases. The germline V gene has CDR1 SGDLS and CDR2 YYNGEE. The CDR3 region has the DNA TGTGCCAGCAGCAAAAATGGACAGTCCTACAATGAGCAGTTCTTC. Protein sequence: CASSKNGQSYNEQFF.

CDR3 protein: CASSTPGVDEQFF. CDR3 nucleotides: TGTGCCAGCAGCACACCAGGGGTGGATGAGCAGTTCTTC. The V and J genes are TRBV5-4 and TRBJ2-1; tentative D call: TRBD1 (6 bases). V lost 4 bases to trimming and J lost 8 bases, with 13 bases between them. Per the germline V gene, CDR1 is SGHNT and CDR2 is YYREEE (reference sequence). The CDR3 runs to 13 residues.

This rearrangement joins TRBV16 to TRBJ2-2; possibly TRBD2 for D (6 bases). The CDR3 consists of 15 residues. CDR1 is KGHSY and CDR2 is FQNENV in the germline V gene. V was cut by 2 bases and J by 6 bases, with 13 bases left in between. As DNA, the CDR3 is TGTGCCAGCAGCCAAGTGGGGACTGCGGCCGGGGAGCTGTTTTTT. It specifies CASSQVGTAAGELFF.

V usage is TRBV9 and J usage is TRBJ1-1; no definite D call. This CDR3 comprises 16 residues. The V gene lost 1 base and the J gene lost 1 base, with 14 bases spanning the gap. The germline V gene encodes CDR1 SGDLS and CDR2 YYNGEE. CDR3: CASSVRAADPNTEAFF. CDR3 coding DNA: TGTGCCAGCAGCGTAAGGGCAGCAGATCCGAACACTGAAGCTTTCTTT.

CDR3 region: CASRPGGKVSQPQHF. The CDR3 DNA reads TGTGCCAGCAGACCCGGGGGAAAGGTTAGTCAGCCCCAGCATTTT. The chain has TRBV28 and TRBJ1-5; TRBD1 might be the D (5 bases). There are 15 residues in the CDR3. Germline V lookup: CDR1 MDHEN, CDR2 SYDVKM. The V end lost 6 bases, the J end lost 6 bases, and 18 bases lay between the germline ends.

This rearrangement joins TRBV2 to TRBJ2-1, with TRBD2 matching over 8 bases. CDR1 is SNHLY, CDR2 FYNNEI, per germline. The CDR3 contains 15 residues. Trimming took 8 bases from V and 7 from J; bases not matched to a gene: 13. DNA of the CDR3: TGTGCCAGCCAAAGGTTTGCGGGGGGCCTGAATGAGCAGTTCTTC. Translated, it gives CASQRFAGGLNEQFF.

The chain joins TRBV7-2 to TRBJ1-5; weak D call: TRBD1 (6 bases). This CDR3 comprises 15 residues. The germline V and J ends were trimmed by 2 bases and 2 bases, with 10 bases remaining between them. CDR1 is SGHTA, CDR2 FQGNSA, per germline. This CDR3 is CASSLKPGGNQPQHF. The CDR3 DNA sequence: TGTGCCAGCAGCTTAAAGCCAGGGGGCAATCAGCCCCAGCATTTT.

The chain carries TRBV19 and TRBJ1-4; possibly TRBD1 for D (5 bases). V was cut by 7 bases and J by 0 bases, with 6 bases left in between. The germline CDR1 and CDR2 sequences are LNHDA and SQIVND (reference sequence). The CDR3 runs to 13 residues. CDR3: CASTGPTNEKLFF. In DNA, the CDR3 is TGTGCCAGTACGGGACCAACTAATGAAAAACTGTTTTTT.